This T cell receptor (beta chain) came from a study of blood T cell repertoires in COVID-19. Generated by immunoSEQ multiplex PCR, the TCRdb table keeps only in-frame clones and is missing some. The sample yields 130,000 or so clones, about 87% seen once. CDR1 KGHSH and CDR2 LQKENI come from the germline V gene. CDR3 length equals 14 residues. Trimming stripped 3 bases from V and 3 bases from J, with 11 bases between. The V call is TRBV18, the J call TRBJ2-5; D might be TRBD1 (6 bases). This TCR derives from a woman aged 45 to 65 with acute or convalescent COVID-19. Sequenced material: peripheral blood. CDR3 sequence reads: CASSPFNREETQYF. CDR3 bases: TGTGCCAGCTCACCCTTTAACAGGGAAGAGACCCAGTACTTC.